This T cell receptor (beta chain) was sequenced in a study of blood T cells in healthy people across ages. Study-wide background: When template switching was applied, about one barcoded beta molecule was captured per two T cells.

The CDR3 spans 14 residues. The ends were cut back, 3 bases at V and 2 bases at J, with 10 bases in the middle. The germline gives CDR1 MNHEY, CDR2 SVGAGI. Overall study results and limits: Aged donors had fewer naive CD4+ cells and lower diversity than long-lived donors.

With a J-beta primer mix and a sample-barcoded 5' primer, a second PCR ran about 6 to 11 cycles. The yield of each sample was at least 3 million CDR3-containing paired-end reads. Using its own MiXCR run on the 5' RACE reads, TCRdb lists one record per CDR3 protein. The sample shows about 1,500,000 distinct CDR3 sequences, roughly 40% of them seen only once. This clonotype was counted between two and nine times. The antigen is not known. Sequenced sample: blood. The TCR comes from a woman younger than 35 in good health. V is TRBV6-5 and J is TRBJ2-5, with TRBD1 as a possible D gene (6 bases). CDR3 bases: TGTGCCAGCAGTTATCAGGGGCCTCAAGAGACCCAGTACTTC. This sequence encodes CASSYQGPQETQYF.